A single sample is the source of the 24 T cell receptor beta chains below, sequenced in a study of blood T cell repertoires in COVID-19. Measured with immunoSEQ multiplex PCR; TCRdb has only the in-frame clones, and not every one. The profile shows around 200,000 clones, 75% to 90% of them singletons. Sequenced: peripheral blood. The receptor source for this set is a middle-aged man with acute or convalescent COVID-19.

The rearrangement uses TRBV4-3 and TRBJ1-4; 7 bases fit TRBD1. Trimming removed 1 base from V and 3 bases from J; junction bases left unmatched: 5. CDR1 LGHNA and CDR2 YSLEER come from the germline V gene. The CDR3 runs 16 residues. The CDR3: CASSQGTGVSNEKLFF. CDR3 nucleotides: TGCGCCAGCAGCCAAGGCACAGGGGTATCTAATGAAAAACTGTTTTTT.

The chain uses TRBV4-1 and TRBJ1-2; 7 bases map to TRBD1. Germline V gene lookup returns CDR1 MGHRA and CDR2 YSYEKL. Trimming removed 1 base from V and 3 bases from J; junction bases left unmatched: 5. CDR3 length: 15 residues. This CDR3 reads CASSQVTGVDYGYTF. The CDR3 nucleotides read TGCGCCAGCAGCCAAGTAACAGGGGTTGACTATGGCTACACCTTC.

V is TRBV6-5 and J is TRBJ2-7; 10 bases are shared with TRBD1. This CDR3 region has 14 residues. V gave up 6 bases and J gave up 3 bases; unmatched junction bases: 5. Germline assignment: CDR1 MNHEY and CDR2 SVGAGI. The CDR3 region is CASRPWDRGYEQYF. The CDR3 region has the DNA TGTGCCAGCAGACCCTGGGACAGGGGCTACGAGCAGTACTTC.

This sequence joins TRBV5-6 and TRBJ1-5; D unclear. Germline V gene sequence: CDR1 SGHDT, CDR2 YYEEEE. The ends were cut back, 2 bases at V and 9 bases at J, with 18 bases in the middle. The CDR3 has 15 residues. This CDR3 is CASSFGMGRSLPQHF. The CDR3 DNA is TGTGCCAGCAGCTTCGGGATGGGGAGATCATTGCCCCAGCATTTT. The full variable domain, rest sourced from reference TRBV5-6 and TRBJ1-5, is DAGVTQSPTHLIKTRGQQVTLRCSPKSGHDTVSWYQQALGQGPQFIFQYYEEEERQRGNFPDRFSGHQFPNYSSELNVNALLLGDSALYLCASSFGMGRSLPQHFGDGTRLSIL.

The genes are TRBV12-3 or TRBV12-4 and TRBJ1-5; D is undetermined. The CDR3 runs to 12 residues. The germline V and J ends were trimmed by 4 bases and 7 bases, with 8 bases remaining between them. The CDR3 bases are TGTGCCAGCAGTTCAGGCAGGCAGCCCCAGCATTTT. This translates into CASSSGRQPQHF.

This clone was found once. This sequence joins TRBV5-4 and TRBJ1-1; unclear D gene. The CDR3 has 13 residues. V was trimmed by 0 bases and J by 4 bases, leaving 7 bases between them. CDR1 is SGHNT and CDR2 is YYREEE in the germline V gene (reference sequence). As DNA, the CDR3 is TGTGCCAGCAGCTTGGATCAGGCCACTGAAGCTTTCTTT. Translated: CASSLDQATEAFF.

The chain combines TRBV6-5 with TRBJ1-1; 10 bases match TRBD1. Trimming removed 7 bases from V and 6 bases from J; junction bases left unmatched: 8. Germline CDR1 MNHEY, CDR2 SVGAGI. The CDR3 sequence is 14 residues long. The CDR3, as DNA: TGTGCCAGCACTCCCGGGACAGGGGCCGCTGAAGCTTTCTTT. This encodes CASTPGTGAAEAFF.

V and J are TRBV10-1 and TRBJ2-2; the D gene is possibly TRBD2 (6 bases). The CDR3 covers 13 residues. Germline values: CDR1 WNHNN, CDR2 SYGVQD (reference sequence). V lost 6 bases and J lost 4, with 9 bases in between. The CDR3 loop is CASRDGGTGELFF. CDR3 nucleotides: TGCGCCAGCAGGGACGGGGGCACCGGGGAGCTGTTTTTT.

The CDR3 DNA sequence: TGTGCCAGTAGGACCAGGGCTATGAACACTGAAGCTTTCTTT. It is translated as CASRTRAMNTEAFF. The chain has TRBV19 and TRBJ1-1, with D tentatively TRBD1 (5 bases). The germline gives CDR1 LNHDA, CDR2 SQIVND (reference sequence). The CDR3 contains 14 residues. V gave up 6 bases and J gave up 0 bases, with 11 bases separating them.

The rearrangement joins TRBV5-4 to TRBJ1-1; D gene unclear. V was trimmed by 7 bases and J by 0 bases, leaving 13 bases between them. CDR3 size: 14 residues. Per the germline V gene, CDR1 is SGHNT and CDR2 is YYREEE (reference sequence). Here the CDR3 reads CASYRGLMNTEAFF. Here the CDR3 DNA reads TGTGCCAGCTACAGAGGGCTCATGAACACTGAAGCTTTCTTT.

J is TRBJ1-2 and V is TRBV4-3; D possibly corresponds to TRBD1 (5 bases). V dropped 1 base and J dropped 2 bases, with 14 bases sitting between them. The CDR3 has 16 residues. Looked up from germline, CDR1 is LGHNA and CDR2 is YSLEER. CDR3 sequence: CASSQGLGGTNYGYTF. The CDR3 nucleotides are TGCGCCAGCAGCCAAGGCCTGGGAGGGACGAACTATGGCTACACCTTC.

The CDR3 nucleotides are TGTGCCAGCAGCCCAGACAGGGACTACGAGCAGTACTTC. Translated, it gives CASSPDRDYEQYF. V is TRBV5-6 and J is TRBJ2-7, with TRBD1 identical over 7 bases. This CDR3 region has 13 residues. V was clipped by 4 bases and J by 3 bases; unmatched bases: 4. Germline CDR1 and CDR2: SGHDT and YYEEEE.

The V and J genes are TRBV9 and TRBJ1-1; tentative D call: TRBD1 (5 bases). This CDR3 is built from 14 residues. Trimming left V 4 bases short and J 7 bases short, with 17 bases between. From germline, CDR1 is SGDLS and CDR2 YYNGEE. CDR3 in amino acids: CASSTSTAIDEAFF. In DNA, the CDR3 is TGTGCCAGCAGCACCTCGACAGCAATAGATGAAGCTTTCTTT.

The chain has TRBV6-5 and TRBJ1-1, with 8 bases lining up with TRBD1. There are 15 residues in the CDR3. Trimming took 0 bases from V and 5 from J; bases not matched to a gene: 5. The germline gives CDR1 MNHEY, CDR2 SVGAGI. The DNA for the CDR3 is TGTGCCAGCAGTTACTCGGACAGGGCGAGGACTGAAGCTTTCTTT. Translating gives CASSYSDRARTEAFF.

The V call is TRBV18, the J call TRBJ1-6; D might be TRBD1 (5 bases). Germline V CDR1 and CDR2: KGHSH, LQKENI. Trimming stripped 6 bases from V and 0 bases from J, with 9 bases between. There are 15 residues in the CDR3. CDR3 bases: TGTGCCAGCTCGCCCGACAGCTCCTATAATTCACCCCTCCACTTT. Translation: CASSPDSSYNSPLHF.

The chain uses TRBV6-5 and TRBJ2-5; TRBD2 aligns across 14 bases. This CDR3 spans 13 amino acids. The V gene end was trimmed by 9 bases and the J gene end by 5 bases; junction bases not matched to a gene: 2. The germline CDR1 and CDR2 sequences are MNHEY and SVGAGI. Here the CDR3 DNA reads TGTGCCAGTAGACTAGCGGGGGGGGAGACCCAGTACTTC. It translates to CASRLAGGETQYF.

The chain couples TRBV11-2 to TRBJ1-4; 7 bases match TRBD1. This CDR3 contains 16 residues. The ends lost 4 bases at V and 5 bases at J; junction bases unmatched: 10. Germline CDR1 is SGHAT and CDR2 is FQNNGV. In nucleotides, the CDR3 is TGTGCCAGCAGCTCAGGCAAGGGGGCCAGAAATGAAAAACTGTTTTTT. Translating gives CASSSGKGARNEKLFF.

This chain uses TRBV19 with TRBJ2-2; D perhaps matches TRBD2 (6 bases). The CDR3 consists of 13 residues. Germline lookup yields CDR1 LNHDA and CDR2 SQIVND (reference sequence). V was shortened by 2 bases and J by 6 bases, with 7 bases between the two germline ends. CDR3 amino acids: CASSIWGAGELFF. The CDR3 bases are TGTGCCAGTAGTATATGGGGGGCCGGGGAGCTGTTTTTT. Full variable domain (missing parts from reference TRBV19 and TRBJ2-2): DGGITQSPKYLFRKEGQNVTLSCEQNLNHDAMYWYRQDPGQGLRLIYYSQIVNDFQKGDIAEGYSVSREKKESFPLTVTSAQKNPTAFYLCASSIWGAGELFFGEGSRLTVL.

CDR3 in amino acids: CASSSGLVDEQFF. DNA of the CDR3: TGTGCCAGCAGTTCCGGACTAGTGGATGAGCAGTTCTTC. The rearrangement uses TRBV11-1 and TRBJ2-1, with 7 bases matching TRBD2. The CDR3 is 13 residues long. The V gene's germline CDR1 is SGHAT and CDR2 FQDESV (reference sequence). With V trimmed by 6 bases and J by 8 bases, 7 bases remained unmatched.

This chain uses TRBV3-1 (or the pseudogene TRBV3-2) with TRBJ2-7; 8 nucleotides line up with TRBD1. V was pared by 0 bases and J by 0 bases, with 10 bases of the junction left unmatched. The germline gives CDR1 LGHDT, CDR2 YNNKEL (reference sequence). CDR3 length: 18 amino acids. CDR3 nucleotides: TGTGCCAGCAGCCAAGATCGGTCTGACAGGGGCCTCTCCTACGAGCAGTACTTC. Its protein is CASSQDRSDRGLSYEQYF.

The genes are TRBV2 and TRBJ2-1; the D gene is possibly TRBD1 (6 bases). The CDR3 has 13 residues. From germline, CDR1 is SNHLY and CDR2 FYNNEI. V lost 9 bases and J 9 bases, leaving 18 bases between the germline ends. CDR3 amino acids: CASTGQATGEQFF. As DNA, the CDR3 is TGTGCCAGTACGGGACAAGCAACGGGTGAGCAGTTCTTC. Combining the CDR3 with reference TRBV2 and TRBJ2-1 gives the whole variable domain EPEVTQTPSHQVTQMGQEVILRCVPISNHLYFYWYRQILGQKVEFLVSFYNNEISEKSEIFDDQFSVERPDGSNFTLKIRSTKLEDSAMYFCASTGQATGEQFFGPGTRLTVL.

The rearrangement links TRBV6-4 to TRBJ1-4; TRBD1 is a possible D gene (5 bases). The CDR3 extends over 13 amino acids. The ends were cut back, 9 bases at V and 5 bases at J, with 13 bases in the middle. Germline CDR1 reads MRHNA; CDR2 reads SNTAGT. CDR3 amino acids: CARAVRGNEKLFF. CDR3 in DNA: TGTGCCAGAGCAGTCCGGGGGAATGAAAAACTGTTTTTT.

This clone was detected many times. The chain employs TRBV6-2 or TRBV6-3 and TRBJ1-4, with a possible D match to TRBD1 (5 bases). The CDR3 is 14 residues long. Trimming stripped 4 bases from V and 7 bases from J, with 13 bases between. The germline CDR1 and CDR2 sequences are MNHEY and SVGEGT. DNA of the CDR3: TGTGCCAGCAGTTCCGGGGGGTTCGGTGAAAAACTGTTTTTT. The encoded protein is CASSSGGFGEKLFF.

The J gene is TRBJ2-7, the V gene TRBV5-1, with D maybe TRBD1 (6 bases). This CDR3 contains 15 residues. Trimming cost V 0 bases and J 5 bases, with 15 bases left between them. Germline V gene lookup returns CDR1 SGHRS and CDR2 YFSETQ. CDR3: CASSLDMTGHDEQYF. For the CDR3, the DNA is TGCGCCAGCAGCTTGGATATGACAGGACATGACGAGCAGTACTTC.